The 5 T cell receptor beta chains presented below share a single source sample, sequenced in a study of Graves' ophthalmopathy and Graves' hyperthyroidism. The authors amplified TCR beta CDR3 regions from RNA transcripts. HTBI primers were used in a first-round RT-PCR, which preceded a second-round multiplex PCR. One entry per CDR3 protein, called by TCRdb with MiXCR from the multiplex PCR reads. Here the sample spans 300,000 to 500,000 distinct CDR3 sequences, over 15% being singletons. Sequenced material: peripheral blood. Receptor source: a woman younger than 35 with stable Graves' hyperthyroidism.

At least ten counts were recorded for this clonotype. The CDR3 loop is CASSSLGIFGSQETQYF. CDR3 sequence (DNA): TGTGCCAGCAGTTCCCTCGGAATTTTTGGGTCCCAAGAGACCCAGTACTTC. The chain uses TRBV6-5 and TRBJ2-5; D is unclear. Germline V gene lookup returns CDR1 MNHEY and CDR2 SVGAGI. V lost 4 bases, J lost 1 base, and 19 bases lay in between. The CDR3 contains 17 residues.

This clonotype was counted between two and nine times. The V call is TRBV19, the J call TRBJ1-1; D call uncertain. The V end lost 3 bases, the J end lost 8 bases, and 7 bases lay between the germline ends. This CDR3 region has 11 residues. Germline V gene data show CDR1 as LNHDA and CDR2 as SQIVND (reference sequence). CDR3 amino acids: CASSISGEAFF. DNA for the CDR3: TGTGCCAGTAGTATTTCGGGGGAAGCTTTCTTT.

The table lists this clonotype with many counts. J is TRBJ1-1 and V is TRBV29-1; 7 bases are shared with TRBD1. CDR1 and CDR2 from the germline V gene are SQVTM and ANQGSEA. V dropped 4 bases and J dropped 0; count of bases not matched to a gene: 2. This CDR3 has 13 amino acids. The CDR3 DNA is TGCAGCGTTGGACAGGGTCTGAACACTGAAGCTTTCTTT. It encodes CSVGQGLNTEAFF.

This clonotype was recorded many times. The chain joins TRBV6-5 to TRBJ2-7, with TRBD1 matching 8 bases. Per the germline V gene, CDR1 is MNHEY and CDR2 is SVGAGI. With 0 bases clipped from V and 6 bases from J, the junction kept 4 bases outside the gene matches. The CDR3 length is 14 residues. The CDR3 reads CASSYSQGAIEQYF. DNA for the CDR3: TGTGCCAGCAGTTACTCTCAGGGGGCTATCGAGCAGTACTTC.

This clonotype was seen many times. CDR3 in amino acids: CASISAPGGTRTEAFF. The CDR3 nucleotides read TGTGCCAGCATTTCCGCACCAGGGGGCACGAGGACTGAAGCTTTCTTT. V is TRBV27 and J is TRBJ1-1; 8 nucleotides align to TRBD1. In germline, CDR1 is MNHEY, CDR2 SMNVEV (reference sequence). Germline trimming cut 7 bases from V and 5 bases from J; bases unmatched to any gene: 15. The CDR3 is 16 amino acids.